These T cell receptor beta chains were read from a single sample in a study of T cells after yellow fever vaccination. Each CDR3 protein is one row after TCRdb ran MiXCR on the 5' RACE reads. The sample has 80,000 to 100,000 distinct CDR3 sequences, approximately 9% seen once. Material: CD8+ T cells not binding an NS4B(214-222) dextramer, sorted from PBMCs, obtained approximately 16 days after the first yellow fever vaccination. Every receptor here comes from a man younger than 30 who received the YFV17D yellow fever vaccine. CDR3s include the opening cysteine and the closing phenylalanine or tryptophan. The order of the fields is D gene, J gene, V gene, clone size, CDR3 protein, CDR3 DNA. D genes are given only for firm matches. Part of the rows lack a size; the others show once, few, many or a class for expanded clones.

d_call: NA; j_call: TRBJ1-5; v_call: TRBV7-9; clone_size: few; cdr3_aa: CASSDPGSQPQHF; cdr3_nt: TGTGCCAGCAGCGACCCTGGGAGTCAGCCCCAGCATTTT
d_call: NA; j_call: TRBJ1-5; v_call: TRBV28; clone_size: few; cdr3_aa: CASSTPRATSPQHF; cdr3_nt: TGTGCCAGCAGTACTCCCCGGGCCACATCGCCCCAGCATTTT
d_call: NA; j_call: TRBJ2-3; v_call: TRBV12-3/TRBV12-4; clone_size: few; cdr3_aa: CASSRKGLGTDTQYF; cdr3_nt: TGTGCCAGCAGCAGAAAGGGTCTCGGCACAGATACGCAGTATTTT
d_call: TRBD2; j_call: TRBJ2-3; v_call: TRBV20-1; clone_size: few; cdr3_aa: CSARDLAGGPYTQYF; cdr3_nt: TGCAGTGCTAGGGACCTAGCGGGGGGGCCGTATACGCAGTATTTT
d_call: NA; j_call: TRBJ2-1; v_call: TRBV24-1; clone_size: NA; cdr3_aa: CATIDFAEQVFF; cdr3_nt: TGTGCCACCATTGATTTTGCGGAACAGGTGTTCTTC
d_call: NA; j_call: TRBJ2-1; v_call: TRBV4-1; clone_size: NA; cdr3_aa: CASSQERINEQFF; cdr3_nt: TGCGCCAGCAGCCAAGAAAGGATCAATGAGCAGTTCTTC
d_call: NA; j_call: TRBJ2-1; v_call: TRBV4-1; clone_size: few; cdr3_aa: CASSAPPGPQFF; cdr3_nt: TGCGCCAGCAGCGCCCCTCCCGGGCCCCAGTTCTTC
d_call: NA; j_call: TRBJ2-1; v_call: TRBV20-1; clone_size: many; cdr3_aa: CSAPPDRDHTTEQFF; cdr3_nt: TGCAGTGCCCCCCCGGATAGGGATCACACCACTGAGCAGTTCTTC
d_call: TRBD2; j_call: TRBJ2-3; v_call: TRBV4-1; clone_size: few; cdr3_aa: CASSHGLAPPPTDTQYF; cdr3_nt: TGCGCCAGCAGCCACGGACTAGCGCCCCCTCCCACGGATACGCAGTATTTT
d_call: TRBD2; j_call: TRBJ2-5; v_call: TRBV3-1; clone_size: many; cdr3_aa: CASSQNGGGFSETQYF; cdr3_nt: TGTGCCAGCAGCCAGAACGGGGGGGGCTTCTCAGAGACCCAGTACTTC
d_call: NA; j_call: TRBJ1-2; v_call: TRBV5-1; clone_size: NA; cdr3_aa: CASSFFQGYGYTF; cdr3_nt: TGCGCCAGCAGCTTTTTTCAGGGTTATGGCTACACCTTC
d_call: NA; j_call: TRBJ2-2; v_call: TRBV6-4; clone_size: NA; cdr3_aa: CASNPDSTNTGELFF; cdr3_nt: TGTGCCAGCAACCCGGACTCGACGAACACCGGGGAGCTGTTTTTT
d_call: NA; j_call: TRBJ1-5; v_call: TRBV20-1; clone_size: NA; cdr3_aa: CSARDPLNQPQHF; cdr3_nt: TGCAGTGCTAGAGATCCCCTAAATCAGCCCCAGCATTTT
d_call: NA; j_call: TRBJ2-5; v_call: TRBV28; clone_size: NA; cdr3_aa: CASGPGTQYF; cdr3_nt: TGTGCCAGCGGACCAGGGACCCAGTACTTC
d_call: TRBD2; j_call: TRBJ2-7; v_call: TRBV6-4; clone_size: NA; cdr3_aa: CASSPGSGGSYEQYF; cdr3_nt: TGTGCCAGCAGTCCCGGGTCGGGGGGATCCTACGAGCAGTACTTC
d_call: NA; j_call: TRBJ2-1; v_call: TRBV30; clone_size: few; cdr3_aa: CAWEHTGLNNEQFF; cdr3_nt: TGTGCCTGGGAACATACGGGACTGAACAATGAGCAGTTCTTC
d_call: TRBD2; j_call: TRBJ2-1; v_call: TRBV6-6; clone_size: many; cdr3_aa: CASSYPSGGSQFF; cdr3_nt: TGTGCCAGCAGTTACCCTAGCGGGGGTTCGCAGTTCTTC
d_call: NA; j_call: TRBJ2-6; v_call: TRBV7-6; clone_size: few; cdr3_aa: CASSLAEAGAGANVLTF; cdr3_nt: TGTGCCAGCAGCTTAGCGGAGGCAGGGGCTGGGGCCAACGTCCTGACTTTC
d_call: TRBD1; j_call: TRBJ2-4; v_call: TRBV12-3/TRBV12-4; clone_size: few; cdr3_aa: CASSLITGGQLQYF; cdr3_nt: TGTGCCAGCAGTTTGATCACAGGGGGCCAGCTTCAGTACTTC
d_call: NA; j_call: TRBJ2-1; v_call: TRBV7-9; clone_size: NA; cdr3_aa: CASSPPPQPYNEQFF; cdr3_nt: TGTGCCAGCAGCCCCCCCCCGCAACCATACAATGAGCAGTTCTTC
d_call: NA; j_call: TRBJ2-1; v_call: TRBV20-1; clone_size: few; cdr3_aa: CSARDLAGGLHGIYNEQFF; cdr3_nt: TGCAGTGCTAGAGATCTAGCTGGGGGCCTCCACGGAATATACAATGAGCAGTTCTTC
d_call: NA; j_call: TRBJ2-1; v_call: TRBV7-9; clone_size: NA; cdr3_aa: CASSLSGVLEQFF; cdr3_nt: TGTGCCAGCAGCTTATCCGGGGTTCTTGAGCAGTTCTTC
d_call: NA; j_call: TRBJ2-3; v_call: TRBV12-3/TRBV12-4; clone_size: few; cdr3_aa: CASTLHDAKVVTQYF; cdr3_nt: TGTGCCAGCACCCTACACGATGCAAAGGTAGTGACGCAGTATTTT
d_call: NA; j_call: TRBJ2-2; v_call: TRBV4-1; clone_size: few; cdr3_aa: CASSQAGHGELFF; cdr3_nt: TGCGCCAGCAGCCAAGCAGGGCACGGGGAGCTGTTTTTT
d_call: NA; j_call: TRBJ2-2; v_call: TRBV12-3/TRBV12-4; clone_size: few; cdr3_aa: CASSPQGSTGELFF; cdr3_nt: TGTGCCAGCAGTCCACAGGGATCCACCGGGGAGCTGTTTTTT
d_call: TRBD1; j_call: TRBJ2-1; v_call: TRBV5-6; clone_size: few; cdr3_aa: CASSAGQGAYEQFF; cdr3_nt: TGTGCCAGCAGCGCGGGACAGGGGGCCTATGAGCAGTTCTTC
d_call: TRBD2; j_call: TRBJ2-2; v_call: TRBV4-1; clone_size: many; cdr3_aa: CASSQTGLAGAALNTGELFF; cdr3_nt: TGCGCCAGCAGCCAAACGGGACTAGCGGGGGCCGCCCTCAACACCGGGGAGCTGTTTTTT
d_call: NA; j_call: TRBJ1-1; v_call: TRBV29-1; clone_size: NA; cdr3_aa: CSVDKRPGVNTEAFF; cdr3_nt: TGCAGCGTTGATAAAAGACCGGGTGTGAACACTGAAGCTTTCTTT
d_call: TRBD2; j_call: TRBJ2-1; v_call: TRBV3-1; clone_size: few; cdr3_aa: CASRGVAGGSSYNEQFF; cdr3_nt: TGTGCCAGCAGGGGGGTAGCGGGGGGCAGCTCCTACAATGAGCAGTTCTTC
d_call: NA; j_call: TRBJ1-1; v_call: TRBV4-3; clone_size: medium-sized; cdr3_aa: CASSQWAKDTEAFF; cdr3_nt: TGCGCCAGCAGCCAATGGGCGAAGGACACTGAAGCTTTCTTT
d_call: NA; j_call: TRBJ2-1; v_call: TRBV4-1; clone_size: NA; cdr3_aa: CASSQVILQRAYNEQFF; cdr3_nt: TGCGCCAGCAGCCAAGTTATACTCCAGCGGGCTTACAATGAGCAGTTCTTC
d_call: TRBD1; j_call: TRBJ2-3; v_call: TRBV20-1; clone_size: NA; cdr3_aa: CCARADRGLTDTQYF; cdr3_nt: TGCTGTGCTAGAGCTGACAGGGGGCTAACAGATACGCAGTATTTT
d_call: NA; j_call: TRBJ2-2; v_call: TRBV6-5; clone_size: NA; cdr3_aa: CASSYRLGGAGELFF; cdr3_nt: TGTGCCAGCAGTTACCGGCTAGGTGGGGCCGGGGAGCTGTTTTTT
d_call: NA; j_call: TRBJ2-1; v_call: TRBV4-1; clone_size: NA; cdr3_aa: CASSSQGGDEQFF; cdr3_nt: TGCGCCAGCAGCTCACAGGGTGGGGATGAGCAGTTCTTC
d_call: NA; j_call: TRBJ1-2; v_call: TRBV7-9; clone_size: few; cdr3_aa: CASSLVQDDYGYTF; cdr3_nt: TGTGCCAGCAGCTTGGTTCAGGACGACTATGGCTACACCTTC
d_call: TRBD2; j_call: TRBJ2-1; v_call: TRBV12-3/TRBV12-4; clone_size: NA; cdr3_aa: CASSFQGGLANEQFF; cdr3_nt: TGTGCCAGCAGTTTCCAGGGCGGACTAGCCAATGAGCAGTTCTTC